This TCR beta chain was obtained from a study of blood T cell repertoires in COVID-19. Study in general: Italy, Spain and the United States were the sources of the convalescent and acute COVID-19 samples. Nucleic acid was either cDNA or gDNA, and it came from T cells, B-cell-depleted T cells, or PBMCs.

V was cut by 7 bases and J by 4 bases, with 10 bases left in between. The length of the CDR3 is 12 residues. Germline CDR1 is MDHEN and CDR2 is SYDVKM. Methods used by the authors: Estimation of nucleated cell counts was performed using reference gene primer amplification. TCRdb keeps only in-frame clones here, not all; method: immunoSEQ multiplex PCR. Clonal size and the V and J genes are those of that table, whereas D and trimming came from the DNA. The data show about 20,000 clones, with roughly nine tenths seen just once and 4% to 5% held by the top ten. Sequenced material: peripheral blood. This chain links TRBV28 with TRBJ1-2; the D gene is possibly TRBD1 (5 bases). The receptor comes from a human donor in a cohort sampled during active COVID-19. The CDR3 nucleotides are TGTGCCAGCACTCGACAGACCTATGGCTACACCTTC. This sequence encodes CASTRQTYGYTF.